A single sample is the source of the 2 T cell receptor beta chains below, sequenced in a study of OX40 agonist ivuxolimab in advanced cancers. Some clones are missing from TCRdb's copy, which holds only in-frame ones; the method was immunoSEQ multiplex PCR. This sample yields about 59,000 clones, of which nearly 85% are seen a single time; roughly 2% belongs to the top ten. This material consisted of CD4+ or CD8+ T cells sorted from blood, taken in a trial of the OX40 agonist ivuxolimab. The receptors were sampled from an adult with an advanced solid tumor such as melanoma, head and neck, liver or kidney cancer.

V is TRBV5-4 and J is TRBJ2-6; perhaps TRBD2 as D (7 bases). This CDR3 has 15 residues. Germline-derived CDR1 and CDR2 are SGHNT and YYREEE (reference sequence). V lost 4 bases and J 2 bases, leaving 10 bases between the germline ends. CDR3 sequence reads: CASSGGGAGANVLTF. CDR3 bases: TGTGCCAGCAGCGGAGGGGGGGCTGGGGCCAACGTCCTGACTTTC.

V is TRBV7-9 and J is TRBJ1-2; TRBD1 matches at 9 bases. Trimming at V came to 4 bases and at J to 4 bases, leaving 4 bases not matched to a gene. The length of the CDR3 is 14 residues. The germline CDR1 and CDR2 sequences are SEHNR and FQNEAQ (reference sequence). CDR3 residues: CASSWGQGGYGYTF. CDR3 coding DNA: TGTGCCAGCAGCTGGGGACAGGGAGGCTATGGCTACACCTTC.